This T cell receptor beta chain comes out of a study of shared clonotypes between healthy human individuals. Study-level results: Blood was the only sampled material, and tissue repertoires likely differ. Despite large depth, sorted-subset datasets appeared incompletely sequenced.

It was at deep level that the assay was run. Sequencing was performed with immunoSEQ multiplex PCR; in TCRdb, only in-frame clones are kept and a portion is missing. This sample carries millions of clones, about 93% of them seen once, and the ten largest clones take 1.7%. V lost 5 bases and J 5 bases, leaving 9 bases between the germline ends. CDR1 is SGHTA and CDR2 is FQGNSA in the germline V gene. CDR3 size: 12 residues. On this clone: Its target is not known.

The naive CD8 fraction comprised CD45RO-negative cells positively selected for CCR7 and excluded terminally differentiated effector memory CD45RA+ cells. The origin of this receptor is a man aged 18-30 years in good health. Some clones in this sample may be carry-over from other donors' samples. The V call is TRBV7-2, the J call TRBJ1-2; D uncertain. Sequencing was done on a sample of naive CD8+ T cells from PBMCs. The CDR3 DNA sequence: TGTGCCAGCAGCCCGGACCTATATGGCTACACCTTC. As protein: CASSPDLYGYTF.